This T cell receptor (beta chain) was obtained from a study of CD8 T cells in ankylosing spondylitis. The ends were cut back, 5 bases at V and 12 bases at J, with 17 bases in the middle. This CDR3 is 13 amino acids long. This clonotype ranks as large (0.1 to 1%). A single record per CDR3 protein comes from TCRdb applying MiXCR to the 5' RACE reads. The sample consists of approximately 140,000 distinct CDR3 sequences, 7.5% to 9.5% of them appearing once. The sample comprised synovial fluid, either unsorted or a sorted T cell fraction (not recorded which). The clonotype originates from a male donor with ankylosing spondylitis. V usage is TRBV12-3 or TRBV12-4 and J usage is TRBJ2-1, with D maybe TRBD2 (6 bases). CDR3 coding DNA: TGTGCCAGCAGTCCTCTGGAGGGAATGGTGCAGTTCTTC. Translating gives CASSPLEGMVQFF.